These T cell receptor beta chains were read from a single sample in a study of radiation and T cells in renal cell carcinoma. The data were produced by immunoSEQ multiplex PCR, yet TCRdb's version contains in-frame clones alone and is incomplete. The data contain 110,000 to 150,000 clones, approximately 87% of them singletons. The source was blood, collected from a patient whose treatment included radiotherapy and nephrectomy. The receptors derive from a woman aged 50 to 60 with renal cell carcinoma. Both conserved end residues are part of each CDR3. The D gene is left open where the match is weak.

j_call,d_call,v_call,cdr3_nt,cdr3_aa
TRBJ2-2,-,TRBV6-6,TGTGCCAGCAACGGGAACACCGGGGAGCTGTTTTTT,CASNGNTGELFF
TRBJ1-5,-,TRBV19,TGTGCCAGTAGTATGGGGGGCTACAATCAGCCCCAGCATTTT,CASSMGGYNQPQHF
TRBJ2-4,-,TRBV9,TGTGCCAGCAGCGTTGGACAGTCCAAAAACATTCAGTACTTC,CASSVGQSKNIQYF
TRBJ2-5,TRBD2,TRBV14,TGTGCCAGCAGCCAACTAGCGGGGGAGACCCAGTACTTC,CASSQLAGETQYF
TRBJ2-1,-,TRBV9,TGTGCCAGCAGCGTATATCTGGGGGCCGCAGGGGAGCAGTTCTTC,CASSVYLGAAGEQFF
TRBJ2-5,-,TRBV4-3,TGCGCCAGCAGCCAAGTTCCAAGAGGGACCCAGTACTTC,CASSQVPRGTQYF
TRBJ2-7,TRBD2,TRBV13,TGTGCCAGCAGCTTACTAGCGGGAATGAACGAGCAGTACTTC,CASSLLAGMNEQYF
TRBJ2-5,-,TRBV30,TGTGCCTGGAGTTTAAGGGGCAGCGTAGAGACCCAGTACTTC,CAWSLRGSVETQYF
TRBJ2-7,TRBD2,TRBV11-2,TGTGCCAGCAGCCAACTAGCGGGGAGCTACGAGCAGTACTTC,CASSQLAGSYEQYF
TRBJ2-5,TRBD2,TRBV9,TGTGCCAGCAGCGTAGGTACTAGCGCACCTCAAGAGACCCAGTACTTC,CASSVGTSAPQETQYF
TRBJ1-5,-,TRBV7-8,TGTGCCAGCAGCTTAGTGAGAGGGCCTCTTCAGCCCCAGCATTTT,CASSLVRGPLQPQHF